This T cell receptor (beta chain) is drawn from a study of T cell responses to AZD1222 COVID-19 vaccine. Points from the study as a whole: Baseline testing showed seropositivity in only a handful of AZD1222 recipients.

Here immunoSEQ multiplex PCR was the method, and the copy in TCRdb shows in-frame clones only, minus some. Of more than 75,000 clones listed, about nine tenths are singletons. As concerns this clone: Its specificity is unknown.

Timing groups of about 4 and about 12 weeks for second doses were pooled. CDR1 MNHEY and CDR2 SVGAGI come from the germline V gene. Trimming took off 4 bases at V and 4 bases at J, with 10 bases between the two ends. This CDR3 has 13 amino acids. The gene calls are TRBV6-5 and TRBJ1-2; D not certain. The sequence was collected from an adult who received the AZD1222 COVID-19 vaccine. The sequencing here drew on peripheral blood, taken 28 days after the second AZD1222 dose. CDR3 amino acids: CASSSSWGYGYTF. CDR3 DNA sequence: TGTGCCAGCAGTTCCTCTTGGGGCTATGGCTACACCTTC.